These T cell receptor beta chains were read from a single sample in a study of glioma-infiltrating T cells. MiXCR, applied by TCRdb to the multiplex PCR reads, yields one record per CDR3 protein. The sample holds about 89,000 distinct CDR3 sequences, roughly 23% seen once. Material: glioma tissue, nonneoplastic brain tissue, or PBMCs (not recorded which). The origin of the receptors is a human donor with low-grade glioma or glioblastoma, undergoing nonglioma brain surgery, or in good health (not recorded which). CDR3s include the opening cysteine and the closing phenylalanine or tryptophan. The D gene is left open where the match is weak.

>TRBJ2-7|TRBV11-2|15|TRBD1
CASSLAPDRGDEQYF
>TRBJ2-7|TRBV7-9|14|NA
CASSGTGTDYEQYF
>TRBJ1-3|TRBV12-3/TRBV12-4|15|TRBD1
CASRRNGQGGNTIYF
>TRBJ2-7|TRBV20-1|11|NA
CSASLAYEQYF
>TRBJ1-3|TRBV18|17|NA
CASSPGAYSSSGNTIYF
>TRBJ2-7|TRBV6-1|14|NA
CASSLVGEEYEQYF
>TRBJ1-2|TRBV6-1|13|TRBD1
CASSRDRASGYTF
>TRBJ1-1|TRBV6-1|13|NA
CASSELGRTEAFF
>TRBJ2-1|TRBV6-1|16|NA
CASRDRPNLDYNEQFF
>TRBJ2-5|TRBV2|15|NA
CASSEQGAQGETQYF
>TRBJ2-1|TRBV12-3/TRBV12-4|14|NA
CASSLMAGTHEQFF
>TRBJ1-6|TRBV6-1|14|TRBD1
CASSWGQGNSPLHF
>TRBJ1-1|TRBV15|13|NA
CATQRDWSTEAFF
>TRBJ2-7|TRBV5-1|15|TRBD2
CASSLEVTSGYEQYF
>TRBJ1-2|TRBV10-3|15|TRBD1
CAISDSGQGNYGYTF
>TRBJ2-1|TRBV20-1|14|NA
CSAGDLGGYNEQFF